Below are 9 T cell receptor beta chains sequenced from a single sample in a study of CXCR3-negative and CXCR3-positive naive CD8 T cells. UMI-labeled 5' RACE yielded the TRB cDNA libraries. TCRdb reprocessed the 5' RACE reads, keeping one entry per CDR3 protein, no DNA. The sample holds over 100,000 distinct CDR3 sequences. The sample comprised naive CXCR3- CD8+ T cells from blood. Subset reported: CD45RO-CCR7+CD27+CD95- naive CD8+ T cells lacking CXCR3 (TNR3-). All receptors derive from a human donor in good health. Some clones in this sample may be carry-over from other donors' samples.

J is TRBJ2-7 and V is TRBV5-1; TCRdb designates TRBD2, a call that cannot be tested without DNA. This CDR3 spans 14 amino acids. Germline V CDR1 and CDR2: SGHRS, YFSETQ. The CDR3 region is CASSLEGGDDEQYF.

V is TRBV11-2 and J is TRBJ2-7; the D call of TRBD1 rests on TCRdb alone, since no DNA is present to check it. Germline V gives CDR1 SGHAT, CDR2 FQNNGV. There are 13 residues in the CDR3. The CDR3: CASSWDRDYEQYF.

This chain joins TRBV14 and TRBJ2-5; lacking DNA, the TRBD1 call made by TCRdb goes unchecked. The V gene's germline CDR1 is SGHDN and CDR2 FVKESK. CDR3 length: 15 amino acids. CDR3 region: CASSYGQGSDETQYF.

The CDR3 loop is CASSHLAGESSYEQYF. This chain links TRBV14 with TRBJ2-7; TCRdb's assignment of TRBD2 cannot be checked, as there is no DNA. The CDR3 loop spans 16 amino acids. Germline CDR1 reads SGHDN; CDR2 reads FVKESK.

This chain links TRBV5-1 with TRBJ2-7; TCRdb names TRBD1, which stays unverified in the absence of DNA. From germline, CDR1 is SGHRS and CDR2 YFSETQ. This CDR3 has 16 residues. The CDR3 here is CASSLERQGELYEQYF.

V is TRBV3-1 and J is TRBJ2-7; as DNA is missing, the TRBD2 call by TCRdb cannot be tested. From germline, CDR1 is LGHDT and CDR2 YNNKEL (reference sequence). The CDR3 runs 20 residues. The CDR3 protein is CASSQTNLGLAGAHRYEQYF.

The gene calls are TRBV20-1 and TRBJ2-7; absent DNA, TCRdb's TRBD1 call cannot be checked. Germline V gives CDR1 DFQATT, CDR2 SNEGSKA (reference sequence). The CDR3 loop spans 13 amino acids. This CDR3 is CSVQDRDNYEQYF.

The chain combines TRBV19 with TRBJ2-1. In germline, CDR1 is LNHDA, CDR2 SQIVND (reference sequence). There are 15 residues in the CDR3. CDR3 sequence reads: CASTMDPGPYNEQFF.

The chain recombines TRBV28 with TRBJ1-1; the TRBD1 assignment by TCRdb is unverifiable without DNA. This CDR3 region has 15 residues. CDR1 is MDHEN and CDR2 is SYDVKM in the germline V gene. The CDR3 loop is CASSLMGGMNTEAFF.